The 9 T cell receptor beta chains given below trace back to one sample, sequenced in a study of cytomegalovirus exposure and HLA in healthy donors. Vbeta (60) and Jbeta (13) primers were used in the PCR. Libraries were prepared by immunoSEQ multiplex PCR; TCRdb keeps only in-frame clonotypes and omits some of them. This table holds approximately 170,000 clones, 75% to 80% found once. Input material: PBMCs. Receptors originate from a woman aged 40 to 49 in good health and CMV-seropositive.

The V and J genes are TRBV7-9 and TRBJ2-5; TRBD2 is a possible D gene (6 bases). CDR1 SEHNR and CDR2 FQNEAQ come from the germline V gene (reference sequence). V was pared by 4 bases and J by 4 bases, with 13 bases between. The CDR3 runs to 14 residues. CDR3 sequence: CASSWARRGETQYF. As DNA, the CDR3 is TGTGCCAGCAGCTGGGCACGGCGGGGAGAGACCCAGTACTTC.

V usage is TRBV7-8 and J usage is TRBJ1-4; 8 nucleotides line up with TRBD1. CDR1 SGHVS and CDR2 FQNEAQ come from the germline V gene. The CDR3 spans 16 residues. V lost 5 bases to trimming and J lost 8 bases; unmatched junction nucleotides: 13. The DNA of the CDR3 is TGTGCCAGCAGCCCCACCCAGACAGGGGAGCGGGAAAAACTGTTTTTT. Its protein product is CASSPTQTGEREKLFF. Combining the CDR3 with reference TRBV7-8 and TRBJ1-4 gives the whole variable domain GAGVSQSPRYKVAKRGQDVALRCDPISGHVSLFWYQQALGQGPEFLTYFQNEAQLDKSGLPSDRFFAERPEGSVSTLKIQRTQQEDSAVYLCASSPTQTGEREKLFFGSGTQLSVL.

CDR3 bases: TGTGCCAGCAGCTTAGCGCGGGGTAGCGGGGGGGCCGCCTACTACGAGCAGTACTTC. Its protein is CASSLARGSGGAAYYEQYF. The rearrangement joins TRBV7-2 to TRBJ2-7, with 11 bases that match TRBD2. The CDR3 is 19 amino acids. CDR1 is SGHTA and CDR2 is FQGNSA in the germline V gene. The V segment lost 0 bases and the J segment 3 bases; nucleotides outside the gene matches: 13.

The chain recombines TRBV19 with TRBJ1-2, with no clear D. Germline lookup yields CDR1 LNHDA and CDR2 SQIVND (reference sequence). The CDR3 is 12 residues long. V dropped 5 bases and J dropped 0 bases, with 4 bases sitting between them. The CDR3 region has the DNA TGTGCCAGTAGTTTCACTAACTATGGCTACACCTTC. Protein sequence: CASSFTNYGYTF.

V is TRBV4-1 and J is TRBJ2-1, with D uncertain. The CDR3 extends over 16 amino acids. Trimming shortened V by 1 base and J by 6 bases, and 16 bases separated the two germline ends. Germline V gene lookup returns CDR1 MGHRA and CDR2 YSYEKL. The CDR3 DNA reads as TGCGCCAGCAGCCAAGTACCTAGTATGCCCTCCAATGAGCAGTTCTTC. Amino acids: CASSQVPSMPSNEQFF.

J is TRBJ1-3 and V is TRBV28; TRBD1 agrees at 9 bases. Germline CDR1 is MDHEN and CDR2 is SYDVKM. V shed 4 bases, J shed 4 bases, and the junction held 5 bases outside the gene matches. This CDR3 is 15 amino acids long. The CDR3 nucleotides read TGTGCCAGCAGTTCGGGGACAGGGTGGGGAAACACCATATATTTT. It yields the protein CASSSGTGWGNTIYF.

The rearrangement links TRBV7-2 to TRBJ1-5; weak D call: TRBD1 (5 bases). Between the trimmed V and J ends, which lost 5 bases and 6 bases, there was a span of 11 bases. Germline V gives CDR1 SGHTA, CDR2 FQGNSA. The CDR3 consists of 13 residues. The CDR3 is CASSVTDGQPQHF. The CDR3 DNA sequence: TGTGCCAGCAGCGTGACAGACGGTCAGCCCCAGCATTTT.

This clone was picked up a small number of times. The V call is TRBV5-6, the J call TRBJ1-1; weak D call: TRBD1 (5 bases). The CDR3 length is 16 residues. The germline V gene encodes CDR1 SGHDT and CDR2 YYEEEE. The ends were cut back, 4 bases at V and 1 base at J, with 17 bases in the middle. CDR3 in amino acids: CASSTARRRGNTEAFF. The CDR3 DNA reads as TGTGCCAGCAGCACAGCCCGAAGGAGGGGGAACACTGAAGCTTTCTTT.

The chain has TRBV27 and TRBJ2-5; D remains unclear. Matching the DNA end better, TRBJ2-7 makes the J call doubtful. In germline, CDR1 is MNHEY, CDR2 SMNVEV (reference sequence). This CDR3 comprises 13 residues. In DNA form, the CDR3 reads TGTGCCAGCAGTTTAGGGCAGTCCTACGAGCAGTACTTC. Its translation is CASSLGQSYEQYF.